This TCR beta chain was documented in a study of shared clonotypes between healthy human individuals (dated by TCRdb to 2018 to 2020). Context from the whole study: The cohort included a few men and a couple of women between 18 and 49 years of age. Blood TCR repertoires of 5 or 6 healthy adults were deeply sequenced to estimate repertoire size and the extent of clonotype sharing between individuals. To increase sequencing depth and limit assay-specific biases, TCR repertoire library preparation and sequencing were carried out by different laboratories using diverse techniques. Each donor's leukapheresis produced roughly between roughly 0.85 and 9.5 billion PBMCs. The paper's findings and limits, for the study overall: Sampling was restricted to blood, and TCR repertoires in tissues likely differ from the TCR repertoires found in blood. The genetic and exposure-history diversity represented was limited by the small number of donors. Pairwise subsampling led to the expectation that sequencing depth would affect the degree of clonotype sharing among donors.

CDR1 and CDR2 (SGHTA, FQGNSA) derive from the germline V gene. V is clipped by 1 base and J by 4 bases, and the sequence between their germline boundaries is 7 bases long. Including cysteine and phenylalanine, the CDR3 has 13 amino acids. The only DNA kept is the CDR3, 39 bases in frame from the first base. TCR CDR3 regions were amplified from genomic DNA by multiplex PCR using the deep immunoSEQ assay. Genomic DNA extracted from each cell subset was distributed evenly over all wells of several immunoSEQ 96-well plates, and each plate served as one replicate. For unsorted PBMC, 250 to 300 ng of genomic DNA, equivalent to around 30,000 T cell genomes, went into each replicate PCR. Genomic DNA from unsorted PBMC was sequenced over ten immunoSEQ deep assay plates. Purified libraries were quantified with a Qubit 3.0 fluorometer, sized on a Bioanalyzer 2100, and re-quantified with the KAPA Library Quantification kit. Every immunoSEQ 96-well plate was sequenced on a separate single-read 150-cycle Illumina NextSeq 550 flow cell. In the paper's pipeline: Because only junctional sequences without quality scores were contained in the immunoSEQ output, filtering matching that applied to full-length reads could not be performed. To assign V/J genes and CDR3, sequences were annotated against IMGT germline references using PyIR, a Python wrapper for IgBLAST v1.9. Reads were filtered out if the reads had weak V/J assignments (E-value above 1e-6), no CDR3, stop codons, out-of-frame junctions, or ambiguous translated residues. V3J clonotypes were defined by identical inferred V gene, J gene, and CDR3 amino acid sequence. Percentage overlap between repertoires was computed as shared unique clonotypes divided by the size of the smaller repertoire. RTK rarefaction, the Chao1 estimator, and Recon v2.1 estimates of unobserved clonotypes were used to assess repertoire richness. TCRdb obtained this table from immuneACCESS and retained in-frame rearrangements with V and J assigned. These tables miss some clones; where compared with another copy, unresolved V genes account for less than half of the shortfall, and the remainder is unexplained. V, J and clone size are taken as reported in that table, and D and trimming were inferred from the DNA itself. The sample table shows approximately 480,000 clones, and over 60% are seen once. Approximately 12% of the sample goes to the ten largest clones.

Concerning this clone itself: It has no known antigen specificity. No base qualities exist here, and no much larger clone lies one base off it.

The donors were healthy, HIV-negative adults with no recently reported acute infections or vaccinations. Every donor was a Caucasian adult living in Nashville, Tennessee, USA. For unsorted samples, some 87 million PBMCs were counted, and genomic DNA was extracted using the QIAamp DNA Blood Mini kit. Blood was collected by leukapheresis, and PBMCs were isolated by Ficoll-Histopaque density gradient centrifugation and then cryopreserved in liquid nitrogen vapor phase. The chain is made from TRBV7-2 and TRBJ2-5, with the identity of the D gene unclear. The receptor was derived from a woman in her thirties or forties in good health. Some clones in this sample may be carry-over from other donors' samples. Sequencing was performed on PBMCs. The nucleotide sequence is TGTGCCAGCAGCTTAGTATGGGGAGAGACCCAGTACTTC. It is translated as CASSLVWGETQYF.